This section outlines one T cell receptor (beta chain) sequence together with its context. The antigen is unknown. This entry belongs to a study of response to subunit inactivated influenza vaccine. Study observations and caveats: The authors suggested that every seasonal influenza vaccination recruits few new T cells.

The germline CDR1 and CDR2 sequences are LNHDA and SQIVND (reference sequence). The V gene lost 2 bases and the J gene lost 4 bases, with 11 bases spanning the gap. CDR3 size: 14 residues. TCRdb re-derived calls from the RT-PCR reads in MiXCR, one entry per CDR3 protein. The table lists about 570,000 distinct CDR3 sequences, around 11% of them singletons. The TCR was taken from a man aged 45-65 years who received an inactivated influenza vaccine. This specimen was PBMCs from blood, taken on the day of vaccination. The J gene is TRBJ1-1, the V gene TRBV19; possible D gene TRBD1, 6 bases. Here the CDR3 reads CASSIPGDATEAFF. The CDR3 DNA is TGTGCCAGTAGTATACCAGGGGATGCCACTGAAGCTTTCTTT.